A single sample gave rise to the 18 T cell receptor beta chains below, sequenced in a study of beta chain features in type 1 diabetes. Every bit of the isolated RNA underwent reverse transcription, so sequencing read expressed TCRB transcripts. The protocol was immunoSEQ multiplex PCR, while the TCRdb copy is restricted to in-frame clones and leaves out a portion. The data show 150,000 to 190,000 clones, with about 8.1% seen just once and 0.5% to 0.65% held by the top ten. Sequencing input: central memory CD4+ T cells from blood. The receptors were sampled from a man younger than 35 in good health.

This clone was counted ten times or more. The V and J genes are TRBV29-1 and TRBJ2-1; D is perhaps TRBD2 (7 bases). This CDR3 is built from 14 residues. Germline V gives CDR1 SQVTM, CDR2 ANQGSEA. Trimming removed 4 bases at V and 7 bases at J, with 17 bases between. CDR3 protein: CSVGGGGPGNEQFF. CDR3 DNA: TGCAGCGTTGGAGGGGGAGGGCCCGGAAATGAGCAGTTCTTC.

There are many counts of this clone. The CDR3 bases are TGTGCCTGGAGGCGCACCGGGGAGCTGTTTTTT. Protein: CAWRRTGELFF. This chain joins TRBV30 and TRBJ2-2, with D hard to call. The germline CDR1 and CDR2 sequences are GTSNPN and SVGIG (reference sequence). Trimming removed 3 bases from V and 4 bases from J, with 3 bases in between. The CDR3 consists of 11 residues.

At least ten counts were recorded for this clone. The V and J genes are TRBV15 and TRBJ1-6; 10 bases are shared with TRBD1. CDR3 length equals 17 residues. The J segment lost 7 bases and the V segment lost 4 bases, leaving 10 bases of the junction unmatched. Germline loops: CDR1 LNHNV, CDR2 YYDKDF (reference sequence). CDR3 amino acids: CATSTSLGTGVNSPLHF. The CDR3 DNA is TGTGCCACCAGCACCTCCCTCGGGACAGGGGTCAATTCACCCCTCCACTTT.

V usage is TRBV7-2 and J usage is TRBJ2-5; 11 nucleotides match TRBD2. Germline assignment: CDR1 SGHTA and CDR2 FQGNSA. The CDR3 runs 15 residues. V was clipped by 5 bases and J by 5 bases; unmatched bases: 7. Here the CDR3 DNA reads TGTGCCAGCAGCCCTATGACTAGCGGGATCGAGACCCAGTACTTC. Its translation: CASSPMTSGIETQYF.

This sequence joins TRBV5-1 and TRBJ2-1; D is ambiguous. V was cut by 4 bases and J by 1 base, with 9 bases left in between. Germline lookup yields CDR1 SGHRS and CDR2 YFSETQ. The CDR3 sequence is 14 residues long. DNA of the CDR3: TGCGCCAGCAGCCTGGGCCTATCCTACAATGAGCAGTTCTTC. It translates to CASSLGLSYNEQFF. The full variable domain, rest sourced from reference TRBV5-1 and TRBJ2-1, is KAGVTQTPRYLIKTRGQQVTLSCSPISGHRSVSWYQQTPGQGLQFLFEYFSETQRNKGNFPGRFSGRQFSNSRSEMNVSTLELGDSALYLCASSLGLSYNEQFFGPGTRLTVL.

This clone was counted at least ten times. This chain connects TRBV5-1 to TRBJ2-2; the match to TRBD2 covers 7 bases. The junction had 6 bases not matched to a gene; V was cut back by 4 bases and J by 0 bases. CDR1 and CDR2 (germline): SGHRS, YFSETQ. The CDR3 length is 16 residues. The chain's CDR3 is CASSGYGRPNTGELFF. CDR3 nucleotides: TGCGCCAGCAGCGGCTACGGGAGGCCGAACACCGGGGAGCTGTTTTTT.

This clone was seen ten or more times. J is TRBJ1-1 and V is TRBV4-2; unclear D gene. The CDR3 has 15 amino acids. CDR1 is LGHNA, CDR2 YNFKEQ, per germline. The V end lost 0 bases, the J end lost 6 bases, and 14 bases lay between the germline ends. This CDR3 reads CASSQDRGFVAEAFF. CDR3 in DNA: TGTGCCAGCAGCCAAGATAGAGGGTTTGTGGCTGAAGCTTTCTTT.

J is TRBJ2-6 and V is TRBV7-2; D unresolved. The CDR3 sequence is 16 residues long. Germline V gene lookup returns CDR1 SGHTA and CDR2 FQGNSA. The ends were cut back, 2 bases at V and 5 bases at J, with 13 bases in the middle. CDR3 sequence (DNA): TGTGCCAGCAGCTTACGACTTGATTTCAGGGCCAACGTCCTGACTTTC. Its translation is CASSLRLDFRANVLTF.

The chain recombines TRBV29-1 with TRBJ2-5; possibly TRBD2 for D (6 bases). CDR3 length: 13 amino acids. Looked up from germline, CDR1 is SQVTM and CDR2 is ANQGSEA. V lost 6 bases and J 1 base, leaving 12 bases between the germline ends. The CDR3: CSVTEGIQETQYF. CDR3 nucleotides: TGCAGCGTAACGGAGGGGATCCAAGAGACCCAGTACTTC.

A few counts support this clone. The chain is built from TRBV6-6 and TRBJ2-7; 7 positions match TRBD1. V lost 7 bases and J lost 2; bases outside the gene matches: 8. From germline, CDR1 is MNHNY and CDR2 SVGAGI (reference sequence). The CDR3 covers 14 residues. CDR3 amino acids: CASTGQVSAYEQYF. The DNA of the CDR3 is TGTGCCAGCACTGGACAGGTATCAGCCTACGAGCAGTACTTC.

This CDR3 reads CASSLEGLGNTIYF. CDR3 nucleotides: TGCGCCAGCAGCTTGGAGGGGTTAGGGAACACCATATATTTT. This chain joins TRBV5-1 and TRBJ1-3, with D tentatively TRBD1 (5 bases). The germline gives CDR1 SGHRS, CDR2 YFSETQ. CDR3 size: 14 residues. Deletions cut 0 bases from V and 7 bases from J, with 11 bases between.

The chain uses TRBV5-1 and TRBJ2-6; the D is unclear. CDR3 length equals 15 residues. Trimming stripped 0 bases from V and 0 bases from J, with 4 bases between. CDR1 and CDR2 from the germline V gene are SGHRS and YFSETQ. The CDR3 DNA follows: TGCGCCAGCAGCTTGGCAGTCTCTGGGGCCAACGTCCTGACTTTC. Its protein is CASSLAVSGANVLTF.

Only a few counts were recorded for this clone. The chain employs TRBV18 and TRBJ1-5; TRBD1 aligns across 7 bases. The V gene's germline CDR1 is KGHSH and CDR2 LQKENI. Trimming at V came to 3 bases and at J to 6 bases, leaving 14 bases not matched to a gene. The CDR3 is made up of 17 amino acids. CDR3 in DNA: TGTGCCAGCTCACCTGACAGGGCTGGGGTGGGTGGTCAGCCCCAGCATTTT. It specifies CASSPDRAGVGGQPQHF.

This rearrangement joins TRBV9 to TRBJ1-1, with D unclear. The V gene lost 2 bases and the J gene lost 3 bases, with 14 bases spanning the gap. The germline CDR1 and CDR2 sequences are SGDLS and YYNGEE. The CDR3 is 15 residues long. The CDR3: CASSVQPVRDTEAFF. The CDR3 DNA follows: TGTGCCAGCAGCGTCCAACCGGTGCGGGACACTGAAGCTTTCTTT.

This clone has more than one count but fewer than ten. The chain recombines TRBV18 with TRBJ1-1; no clear D. The CDR3 runs 17 residues. V shed 5 bases and J shed 0 bases, with 19 bases lying between them. The germline CDR1 and CDR2 sequences are KGHSH and LQKENI. CDR3 in amino acids: CASSSKPGNYMNTEAFF. The CDR3 region has the DNA TGTGCCAGCTCATCAAAGCCTGGCAACTACATGAACACTGAAGCTTTCTTT.

This clone has a count of ten or more. This chain uses TRBV29-1 with TRBJ1-2; no clear D. The CDR3 consists of 14 residues. From germline, CDR1 is SQVTM and CDR2 ANQGSEA. The V end was cut by 1 base, the J end by 4 bases, with 13 bases between. The CDR3 DNA sequence: TGCAGCGTTGAAGTACGGCAGGAACTCTATGGCTACACCTTC. It codes for CSVEVRQELYGYTF.

This clone has at least ten counts. This chain joins TRBV30 and TRBJ2-1; TRBD2 aligns across 10 bases. This CDR3 spans 12 amino acids. V was clipped by 4 bases and J by 14 bases; unmatched bases: 8. Germline CDR1 and CDR2: GTSNPN and SVGIG (reference sequence). For the CDR3, the DNA is TGTGCCTGGAAGACCCGAGCGGGAGGGGAGTTCTTC. The encoded protein is CAWKTRAGGEFF.

This clone was seen a handful of times. The genes are TRBV27 and TRBJ2-1, with D possibly being TRBD1 (6 bases). This CDR3 is 13 amino acids long. Germline V gene lookup returns CDR1 MNHEY and CDR2 SMNVEV (reference sequence). Trimming pared 5 bases from V and 7 bases from J, leaving 12 bases between. For the CDR3, the DNA is TGTGCCAGCAGTCCCCACAGGGAAAATGAGCAGTTCTTC. It yields the protein CASSPHRENEQFF.